The clone carrying this T cell receptor beta chain has a single count. Its antigen is unidentified. CDR1 is SGHRS, CDR2 YFSETQ, per germline. This CDR3 is built from 15 residues. V lost 4 bases and J lost 4; bases outside the gene matches: 9. The PCR employed 60 Vbeta primers together with 13 Jbeta primers. Method: immunoSEQ multiplex PCR; TCRdb's copy keeps in-frame clones and lacks some. The sample yields about 150,000 clones, more than 55% seen once. This sample was included in a study of cytomegalovirus exposure and HLA in healthy donors. Overall study: When fewer than 500 donors were genotyped, about 80% of them were found to fall in the Caucasian-associated ancestry cluster. The study's findings and limits: Immune exposure was documented only through CMV serostatus. A later analysis, which compared TCR beta chains of equal frequency, found the HLA-associated ones more clonally expanded.

The sample taken for sequencing was PBMCs. This receptor was identified in a woman aged 60 to 75 in good health and CMV-seronegative. The genes are TRBV5-1 and TRBJ1-2; the match to TRBD1 covers 8 bases. CDR3 bases: TGCGCCAGCAGCCCGACAGGGGAAAGGGGCTATGGCTACACCTTC. This encodes CASSPTGERGYGYTF. Looking up the rest from reference TRBV5-1 and TRBJ1-2 gives the full variable domain: KAGVTQTPRYLIKTRGQQVTLSCSPISGHRSVSWYQQTPGQGLQFLFEYFSETQRNKGNFPGRFSGRQFSNSRSEMNVSTLELGDSALYLCASSPTGERGYGYTFGSGTRLTVV.